This T cell receptor beta chain stems from a study of PD-1 blockade in classical Hodgkin lymphoma. Exposure to brentuximab vedotin varied, and each patient had relapsed following autologous stem cell transplantation. When best responses were assessed, they were complete response, partial response or progressive disease. V was trimmed by 0 bases and J by 0 bases, leaving 9 bases between them. Germline CDR1 is SGHAT and CDR2 is FQNNGV. The CDR3 spans 15 residues. Produced via immunoSEQ multiplex PCR; TCRdb's table is partial and in-frame only. The top ten clones hold about 42% of a sample with under 7,500 clones, 86% of them seen once. To note about this clone: The target antigen is unknown.

Study-wide results and limits: Newly diagnosed patients had diversity similar to the baseline diversity of complete responders.

The source was peripheral blood mononuclear cells (PBMCs), collected before the second cycle of nivolumab. This chain connects TRBV11-2 to TRBJ2-7; maybe TRBD2 (5 bases). The receptor was derived from a human donor with classical Hodgkin lymphoma. The CDR3 nucleotides are TGTGCCAGCAGCTTAGAGAGGGTCGTCTCCTACGAGCAGTACGTC. It encodes CASSLERVVSYEQYV.